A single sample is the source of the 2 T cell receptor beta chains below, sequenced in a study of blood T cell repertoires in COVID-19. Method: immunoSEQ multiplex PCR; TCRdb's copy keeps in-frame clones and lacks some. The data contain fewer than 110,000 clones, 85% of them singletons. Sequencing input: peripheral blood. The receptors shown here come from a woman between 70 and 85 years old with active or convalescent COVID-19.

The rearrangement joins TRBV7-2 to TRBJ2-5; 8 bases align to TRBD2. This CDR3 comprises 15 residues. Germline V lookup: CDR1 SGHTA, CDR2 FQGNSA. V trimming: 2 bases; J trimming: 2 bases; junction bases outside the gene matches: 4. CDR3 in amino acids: CASSLFREGQETQYF. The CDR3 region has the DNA TGTGCCAGCAGCTTATTCCGGGAGGGGCAAGAGACCCAGTACTTC.

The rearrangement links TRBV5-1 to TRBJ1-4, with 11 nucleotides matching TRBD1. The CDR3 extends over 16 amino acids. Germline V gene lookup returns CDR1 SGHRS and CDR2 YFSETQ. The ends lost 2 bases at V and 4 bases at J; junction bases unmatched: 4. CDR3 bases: TGCGCCAGCAGCTTCGGGACAGGGGGTTATAATGAAAAACTGTTTTTT. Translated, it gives CASSFGTGGYNEKLFF.